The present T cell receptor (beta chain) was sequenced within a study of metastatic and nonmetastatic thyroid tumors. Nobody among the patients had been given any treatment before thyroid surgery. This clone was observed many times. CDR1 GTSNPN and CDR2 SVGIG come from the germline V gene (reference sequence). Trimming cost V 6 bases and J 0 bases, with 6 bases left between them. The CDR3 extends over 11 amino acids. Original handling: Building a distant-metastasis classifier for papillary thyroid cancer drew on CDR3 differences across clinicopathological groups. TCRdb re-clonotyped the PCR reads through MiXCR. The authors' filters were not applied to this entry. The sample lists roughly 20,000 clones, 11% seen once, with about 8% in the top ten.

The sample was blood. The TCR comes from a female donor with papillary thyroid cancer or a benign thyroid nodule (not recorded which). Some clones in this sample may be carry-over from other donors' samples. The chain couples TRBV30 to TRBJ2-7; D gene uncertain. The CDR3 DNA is TGTGCCTGCCAGAGCTCCTACGAGCAGTACTTC. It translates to CACQSSYEQYF.